A single sample gave rise to the 22 T cell receptor beta chains below, sequenced in a study of spatial heterogeneity in lung cancer. TCRdb reprocessed the 5' RACE reads via MiXCR and lists one record per CDR3 protein. The sample has 60,000 to 85,000 distinct CDR3 sequences, about 9.5% seen once. Time point: blood at routine non-recurrence follow-up after resection. This material consisted of PBMCs, taken at follow-up. Receptors were obtained from a female donor with early-stage non-small cell lung cancer.

Only a few counts were recorded for this clonotype. This chain uses TRBV3-1 with TRBJ2-7; D is undetermined. The CDR3 is made up of 18 amino acids. Germline CDR1 LGHDT, CDR2 YNNKEL (reference sequence). The ends were cut back, 4 bases at V and 2 bases at J, with 24 bases in the middle. CDR3 bases: TGTGCCAGCAGCCTCTACTTGAGTCCCAACGCCCAAACCTACGAGCAGTACTTC. This codes for CASSLYLSPNAQTYEQYF.

This chain links TRBV19 with TRBJ2-6; a weak D match, TRBD1 (5 bases). The CDR3 runs 15 residues. Deletions cut 5 bases from V and 3 bases from J, with 11 bases between. Germline V CDR1 and CDR2: LNHDA, SQIVND (reference sequence). The CDR3 DNA sequence: TGTGCCAGTAGTGCCGACAGATTTGGGGCCAACGTCCTGACTTTC. Amino acid sequence: CASSADRFGANVLTF.

The table lists this clonotype with many counts. J is TRBJ1-1 and V is TRBV7-9; D is ambiguous. There are 14 residues in the CDR3. Germline V lookup: CDR1 SEHNR, CDR2 FQNEAQ (reference sequence). V lost 6 bases and J 6 bases, leaving 17 bases between the germline ends. CDR3 bases: TGTGCCAGCAGAGCTAAAAGCGCCAGCCCTGAAGCTTTCTTT. This gives the protein CASRAKSASPEAFF.

Many counts were recorded for this clonotype. The rearrangement joins TRBV28 to TRBJ1-5; perhaps TRBD1 as D (6 bases). There are 14 residues in the CDR3. V shed 7 bases and J shed 6 bases, with 16 bases lying between them. Germline assignment: CDR1 MDHEN and CDR2 SYDVKM. CDR3 amino acids: CASKSPPGVQPQHF. The CDR3 DNA reads TGTGCCAGCAAATCACCTCCAGGGGTTCAGCCCCAGCATTTT.

This clonotype was seen at least ten times. V gene TRBV5-1 combines with J gene TRBJ2-1, with D possibly being TRBD1 (7 bases). Trimming pared 2 bases from V and 4 bases from J, leaving 13 bases between. The CDR3 sequence is 15 residues long. Germline-derived CDR1 and CDR2 are SGHRS and YFSETQ. As DNA, the CDR3 is TGCGCCAGCAGCTTTACCCAGGGGGGTTACAATGAGCAGTTCTTC. Protein sequence: CASSFTQGGYNEQFF. The full variable domain, completed using reference TRBV5-1 and TRBJ2-1, is KAGVTQTPRYLIKTRGQQVTLSCSPISGHRSVSWYQQTPGQGLQFLFEYFSETQRNKGNFPGRFSGRQFSNSRSEMNVSTLELGDSALYLCASSFTQGGYNEQFFGPGTRLTVL.

This clonotype was counted many times. The rearrangement uses TRBV19 and TRBJ2-3, with 9 bases fitting TRBD2. This CDR3 contains 16 residues. Unmatched junction bases numbered 11, after V lost 4 bases and J lost 6 bases. Germline V lookup: CDR1 LNHDA, CDR2 SQIVND (reference sequence). The CDR3 protein is CASSKAGGRGYDTQYF. The CDR3 coding sequence is TGTGCCAGTAGTAAGGCTGGCGGGAGGGGTTATGATACGCAGTATTTT.

In its sample, this clonotype was seen many times. The V call is TRBV5-1, the J call TRBJ2-7; the match to TRBD1 covers 8 bases. The V segment lost 4 bases and the J segment 3 bases; nucleotides outside the gene matches: 3. The V gene's germline CDR1 is SGHRS and CDR2 YFSETQ. There are 13 residues in the CDR3. CDR3 coding DNA: TGCGCCAGCAGCAAGGACAGGGTCTACGAGCAGTACTTC. This encodes CASSKDRVYEQYF.

The genes are TRBV7-3 and TRBJ2-1; 7 bases are shared with TRBD1. Germline values: CDR1 SGHTA, CDR2 FQGTGA. The CDR3 has 14 amino acids. With 5 bases clipped from V and 6 bases from J, the junction kept 7 bases outside the gene matches. The chain's CDR3 is CASSMTGTANEQFF. CDR3 DNA: TGTGCCAGCAGCATGACAGGGACAGCCAATGAGCAGTTCTTC.

This clonotype has ten or more counts. J is TRBJ2-7 and V is TRBV13; a possible D gene is TRBD2 (5 bases). Germline loops: CDR1 PRHDT, CDR2 FYEKMQ (reference sequence). The V and J ends lost 3 bases and 2 bases respectively, with 17 bases between them. The CDR3 has 16 amino acids. Here the CDR3 reads CASSLKLALRPYEQYF. The CDR3 DNA reads TGTGCCAGCAGCTTGAAATTAGCGCTTCGTCCCTACGAGCAGTACTTC.

For this clonotype: A much bigger clone sits one base away, suggesting this may be a read error. The chain combines TRBV19 with TRBJ2-4; 10 positions agree with TRBD1. The junction had 9 bases not matched to a gene; V was cut back by 5 bases and J by 5 bases. The CDR3 has 16 amino acids. The germline gives CDR1 LNHDA, CDR2 SQIVND (reference sequence). CDR3 DNA sequence: TGTGCCAGTAGTGTGCAGGGGACAGGGGCCCAAAACATTCAGTACTTC. Translating gives CASSVQGTGAQNIQYF.

This clonotype was detected many times. The V gene is TRBV20-1, the J gene TRBJ2-7; possibly TRBD1 for D (5 bases). The CDR3 runs to 12 residues. V was clipped by 4 bases and J by 1 base, with 8 bases between them. Germline assignment: CDR1 DFQATT and CDR2 SNEGSKA (reference sequence). CDR3: CSATKGSYEQYF. The CDR3 bases are TGCAGTGCTACCAAGGGGTCCTACGAGCAGTACTTC.

CDR3 nucleotide sequence: TGTGCCACCCGACAGGGGCAAGGTAGCGGGGTTAACAATGAGCAGTTCTTC. Amino acids: CATRQGQGSGVNNEQFF. The rearrangement joins TRBV10-3 to TRBJ2-1, with D possibly being TRBD1 or TRBD2 (8 bases each). The CDR3 is 17 residues long. V was pared by 10 bases and J by 5 bases, with 27 bases between. Germline lookup yields CDR1 ENHRY and CDR2 SYGVKD.

This clonotype has ten or more counts. V usage is TRBV6-5 and J usage is TRBJ2-7; 13 nucleotides agree with TRBD2. Germline V gene data show CDR1 as MNHEY and CDR2 as SVGAGI. This CDR3 spans 14 amino acids. Losses at the gene ends were 5 bases for V and 9 bases for J; bases not matched to a gene: 7. The CDR3 DNA sequence: TGTGCCAGCAGTAGGACTAGCGGGAGACTCGGGCAGTACTTC. It encodes CASSRTSGRLGQYF.

This clonotype was seen ten or more times. This rearrangement joins TRBV9 to TRBJ2-1; the match to TRBD2 covers 10 bases. The germline V gene has CDR1 SGDLS and CDR2 YYNGEE. CDR3 length: 16 amino acids. V lost 4 bases and J lost 6; bases outside the gene matches: 10. DNA for the CDR3: TGTGCCAGCAGCTCCTTTCGGACTAGCGGCGTCAATGAGCAGTTCTTC. Translation gives CASSSFRTSGVNEQFF.

V is TRBV7-2 and J is TRBJ2-5; TRBD2 is a possible D gene (5 bases). Germline-derived CDR1 and CDR2 are SGHTA and FQGNSA. This CDR3 spans 14 amino acids. With 8 bases removed from V and 1 base from J, the gap between germline ends came to 14 bases. The CDR3 here is CASALGGFQETQYF. The CDR3 region has the DNA TGTGCCAGCGCCCTCGGAGGATTCCAAGAGACCCAGTACTTC.

This clonotype was recorded a few times. The chain carries TRBV28 and TRBJ2-5, with D perhaps TRBD2 (5 bases). The germline CDR1 and CDR2 sequences are MDHEN and SYDVKM. V was trimmed by 4 bases and J by 4 bases, leaving 13 bases between them. The CDR3 is 14 residues long. CDR3 sequence reads: CASSSQRGRETQYF. CDR3 bases: TGTGCCAGCAGTTCCCAGAGAGGGCGAGAGACCCAGTACTTC.

This clonotype was detected many times. This chain joins TRBV12-3 or TRBV12-4 and TRBJ2-1, with 11 positions matching TRBD2. V was clipped by 6 bases and J by 5 bases; unmatched bases: 9. The CDR3 has 16 amino acids. Here the CDR3 DNA reads TGTGCCAGCAGCCTGGGACTAGCGGCGTTAAACAATGAGCAGTTCTTC. Translation: CASSLGLAALNNEQFF.

This clonotype has at least ten counts. The chain uses TRBV20-1 and TRBJ2-1, with 15 bases that match TRBD2. Per germline, CDR1 DFQATT and CDR2 SNEGSKA (reference sequence). Trimming cost V 3 bases and J 4 bases; bases outside gene matches: 1. CDR3 size: 15 residues. The CDR3 DNA is TGCAGTGCTAGGGGGACTAGCGGGAGGTACAATGAGCAGTTCTTC. As protein: CSARGTSGRYNEQFF.

This clonotype appeared many times. The V and J genes are TRBV29-1 and TRBJ2-3, with a weak D call TRBD2 (5 bases). Trimming took off 3 bases at V and 0 bases at J, with 13 bases between the two ends. The CDR3 totals 15 residues. The V gene's germline CDR1 is SQVTM and CDR2 ANQGSEA. In DNA, the CDR3 is TGCAGCGTTGAGATGCGGGCGATAAGCACAGATACGCAGTATTTT. Residues: CSVEMRAISTDTQYF.

Only one count was recorded for this clonotype. V gene TRBV7-4 combines with J gene TRBJ1-5; perhaps TRBD1 as D (6 bases). The CDR3 runs 15 residues. Trimming took 3 bases from V and 4 from J, leaving 13 bases between them. Germline CDR1 reads SGHVT; CDR2 reads SQSDAQ. In nucleotides, the CDR3 is TGTGCCAGCAGCTTTCAGGGGCCGGGGAATCAGCCCCAGCATTTT. Its translation: CASSFQGPGNQPQHF.

Details on this clonotype: A read error is possible here, since a much larger clone lies one base away. V usage is TRBV12-3 or TRBV12-4 and J usage is TRBJ2-1; D gene ambiguous. This CDR3 is built from 10 residues. V gave up 10 bases and J gave up 10 bases, with 11 bases separating them. The CDR3: CATLLGEQFF. CDR3 coding DNA: TGTGCCACTTTGCTCGGGGAGCAGTTCTTC.

The sample holds many counts of this clonotype. The CDR3 region is CASKGDVYEQYF. The CDR3 DNA sequence: TGTGCCAGCAAGGGGGACGTTTACGAGCAGTACTTC. The chain has TRBV2 and TRBJ2-7; possible D gene TRBD1, 6 bases. Germline-derived CDR1 and CDR2 are SNHLY and FYNNEI. The CDR3 length is 12 residues. V was pared by 7 bases and J by 4 bases, with 11 bases between.